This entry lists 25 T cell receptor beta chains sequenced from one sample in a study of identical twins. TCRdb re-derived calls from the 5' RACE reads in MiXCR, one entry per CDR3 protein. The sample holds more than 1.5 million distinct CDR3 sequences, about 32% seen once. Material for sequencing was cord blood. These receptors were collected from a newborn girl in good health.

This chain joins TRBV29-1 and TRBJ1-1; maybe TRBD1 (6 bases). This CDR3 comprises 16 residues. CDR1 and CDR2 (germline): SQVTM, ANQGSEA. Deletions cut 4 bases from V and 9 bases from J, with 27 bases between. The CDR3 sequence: CSVGRRSGQLRYQAFF. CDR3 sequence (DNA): TGCAGCGTTGGCCGGCGCTCTGGACAGCTAAGGTATCAAGCTTTCTTT.

CDR3 sequence (DNA): TGTGCCAGCAGCGGGACAGGGGCGGTGGAGCAGTTCTTC. Translated: CASSGTGAVEQFF. This rearrangement joins TRBV13 to TRBJ2-1, with 10 nucleotides matching TRBD1. The V gene's germline CDR1 is PRHDT and CDR2 FYEKMQ (reference sequence). The CDR3 consists of 13 residues. The J segment lost 10 bases and the V segment lost 5 bases, leaving 5 bases of the junction unmatched.

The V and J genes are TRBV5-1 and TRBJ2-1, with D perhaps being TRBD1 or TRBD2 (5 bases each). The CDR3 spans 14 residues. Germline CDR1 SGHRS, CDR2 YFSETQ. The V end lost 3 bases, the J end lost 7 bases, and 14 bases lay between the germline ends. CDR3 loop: CASSWGGGGNEQFF. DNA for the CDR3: TGCGCCAGCAGCTGGGGTGGGGGTGGAAATGAGCAGTTCTTC. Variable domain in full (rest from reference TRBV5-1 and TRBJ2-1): KAGVTQTPRYLIKTRGQQVTLSCSPISGHRSVSWYQQTPGQGLQFLFEYFSETQRNKGNFPGRFSGRQFSNSRSEMNVSTLELGDSALYLCASSWGGGGNEQFFGPGTRLTVL.

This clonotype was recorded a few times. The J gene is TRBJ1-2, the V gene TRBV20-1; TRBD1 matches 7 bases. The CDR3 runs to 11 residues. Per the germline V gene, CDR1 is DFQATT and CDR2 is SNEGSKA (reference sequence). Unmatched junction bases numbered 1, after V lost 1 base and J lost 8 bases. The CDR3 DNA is TGCAGTGCTAGAGGGGACAGCGGCTACACCTTC. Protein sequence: CSARGDSGYTF.

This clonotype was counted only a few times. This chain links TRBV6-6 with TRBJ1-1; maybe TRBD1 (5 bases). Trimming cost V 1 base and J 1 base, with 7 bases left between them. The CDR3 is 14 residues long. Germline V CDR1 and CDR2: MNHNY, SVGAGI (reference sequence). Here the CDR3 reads CASSYFTGNTEAFF. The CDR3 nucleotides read TGTGCCAGCAGTTACTTTACAGGGAACACTGAAGCTTTCTTT.

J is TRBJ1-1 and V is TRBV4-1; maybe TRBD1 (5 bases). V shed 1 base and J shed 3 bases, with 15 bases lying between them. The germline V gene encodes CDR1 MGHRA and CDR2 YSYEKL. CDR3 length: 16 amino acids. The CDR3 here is CASSQGGIKIDTEAFF. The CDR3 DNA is TGCGCCAGCAGCCAAGGGGGCATCAAAATTGACACTGAAGCTTTCTTT.

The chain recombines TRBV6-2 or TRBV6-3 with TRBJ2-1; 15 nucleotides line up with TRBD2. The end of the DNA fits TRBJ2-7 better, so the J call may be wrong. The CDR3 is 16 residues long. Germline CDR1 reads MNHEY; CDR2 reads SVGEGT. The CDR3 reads CASRSGLAGGYNEQYF. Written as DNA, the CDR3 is TGTGCCAGCAGATCCGGACTAGCGGGGGGGTACAATGAGCAGTACTTC.

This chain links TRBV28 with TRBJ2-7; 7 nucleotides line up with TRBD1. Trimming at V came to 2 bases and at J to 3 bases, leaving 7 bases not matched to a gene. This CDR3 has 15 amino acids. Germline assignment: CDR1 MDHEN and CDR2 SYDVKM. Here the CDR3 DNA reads TGTGCCAGCAGTTTACCGATGACAGGGCGCTACGAGCAGTACTTC. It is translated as CASSLPMTGRYEQYF.

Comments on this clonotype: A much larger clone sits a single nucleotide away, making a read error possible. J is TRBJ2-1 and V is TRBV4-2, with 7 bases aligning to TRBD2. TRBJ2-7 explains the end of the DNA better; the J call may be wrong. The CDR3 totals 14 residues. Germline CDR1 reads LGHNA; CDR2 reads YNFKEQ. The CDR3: CASSQTSSYNEQYF. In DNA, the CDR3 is TGTGCCAGCAGCCAGACTAGCTCCTACAATGAGCAGTACTTC.

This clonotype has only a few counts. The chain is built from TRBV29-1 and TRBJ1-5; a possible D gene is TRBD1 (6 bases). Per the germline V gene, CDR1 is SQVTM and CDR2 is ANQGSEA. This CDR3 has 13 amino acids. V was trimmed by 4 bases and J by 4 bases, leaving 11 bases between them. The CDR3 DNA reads TGCAGCGTTGTAGAGGGGGTAAATCAGCCCCAGCATTTT. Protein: CSVVEGVNQPQHF.

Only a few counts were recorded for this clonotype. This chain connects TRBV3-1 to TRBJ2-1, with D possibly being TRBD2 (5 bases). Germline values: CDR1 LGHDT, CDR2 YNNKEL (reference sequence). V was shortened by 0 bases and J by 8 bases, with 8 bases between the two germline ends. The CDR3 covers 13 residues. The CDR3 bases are TGTGCCAGCAGCCAAGAACCGCGGGATGAGCAGTTCTTC. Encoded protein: CASSQEPRDEQFF.

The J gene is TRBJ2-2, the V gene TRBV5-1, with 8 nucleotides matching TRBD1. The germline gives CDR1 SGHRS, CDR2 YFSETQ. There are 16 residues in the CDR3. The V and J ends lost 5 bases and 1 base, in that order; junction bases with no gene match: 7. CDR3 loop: CASSSIRGQNTGELFF. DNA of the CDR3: TGCGCCAGCAGTTCAATCAGGGGGCAGAACACCGGGGAGCTGTTTTTT.

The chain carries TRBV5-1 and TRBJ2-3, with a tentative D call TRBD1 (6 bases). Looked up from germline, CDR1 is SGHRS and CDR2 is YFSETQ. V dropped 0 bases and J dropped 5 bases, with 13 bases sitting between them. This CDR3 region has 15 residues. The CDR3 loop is CASSLAGQKGDTQYF. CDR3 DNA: TGCGCCAGCAGCTTGGCCGGACAGAAAGGAGATACGCAGTATTTT. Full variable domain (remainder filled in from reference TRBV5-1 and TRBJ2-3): KAGVTQTPRYLIKTRGQQVTLSCSPISGHRSVSWYQQTPGQGLQFLFEYFSETQRNKGNFPGRFSGRQFSNSRSEMNVSTLELGDSALYLCASSLAGQKGDTQYFGPGTRLTVL.

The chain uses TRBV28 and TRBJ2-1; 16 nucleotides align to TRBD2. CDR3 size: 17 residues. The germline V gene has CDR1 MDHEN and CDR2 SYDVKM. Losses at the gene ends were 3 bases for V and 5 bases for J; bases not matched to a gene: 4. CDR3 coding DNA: TGTGCCAGCAGTTTGCCCGGGACTAGCGGGAGGGACAATGAGCAGTTCTTC. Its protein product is CASSLPGTSGRDNEQFF.

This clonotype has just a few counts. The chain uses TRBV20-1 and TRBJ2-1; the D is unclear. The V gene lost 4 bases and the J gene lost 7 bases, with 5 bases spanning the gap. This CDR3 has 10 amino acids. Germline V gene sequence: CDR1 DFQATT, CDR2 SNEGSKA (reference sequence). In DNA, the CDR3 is TGCAGTGCTATAAAGAATGAGCAGTTCTTC. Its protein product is CSAIKNEQFF.

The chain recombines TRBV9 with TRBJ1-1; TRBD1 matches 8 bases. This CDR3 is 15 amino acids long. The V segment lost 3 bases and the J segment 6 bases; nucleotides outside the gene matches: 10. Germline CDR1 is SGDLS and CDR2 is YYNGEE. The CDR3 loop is CASSGHPGGVAEAFF. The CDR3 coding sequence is TGTGCCAGCAGCGGCCACCCAGGGGGCGTCGCTGAAGCTTTCTTT.

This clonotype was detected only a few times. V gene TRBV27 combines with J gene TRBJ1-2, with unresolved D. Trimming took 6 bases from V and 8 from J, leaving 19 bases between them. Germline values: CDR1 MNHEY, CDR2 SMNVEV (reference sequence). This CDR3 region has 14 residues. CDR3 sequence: CASSPAPPPWGYTF. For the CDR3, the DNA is TGTGCCAGCAGCCCTGCTCCCCCGCCCTGGGGCTACACCTTC.

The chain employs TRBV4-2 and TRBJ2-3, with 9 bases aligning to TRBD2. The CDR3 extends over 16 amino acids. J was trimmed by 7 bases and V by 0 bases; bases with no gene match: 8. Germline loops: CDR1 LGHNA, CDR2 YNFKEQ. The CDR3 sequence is CASSQDPGLALNTQYF. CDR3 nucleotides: TGTGCCAGCAGCCAAGACCCGGGACTAGCCTTGAATACGCAGTATTTT.

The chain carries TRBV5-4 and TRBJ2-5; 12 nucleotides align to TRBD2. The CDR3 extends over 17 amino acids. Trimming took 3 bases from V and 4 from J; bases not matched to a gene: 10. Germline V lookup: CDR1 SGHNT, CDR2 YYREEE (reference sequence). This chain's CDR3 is CASSWDPEGLAGETQYF. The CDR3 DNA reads TGTGCCAGCAGCTGGGATCCGGAGGGACTAGCGGGAGAGACCCAGTACTTC.

Here the CDR3 reads CASSLHGGIYEQYF. The CDR3 DNA reads TGTGCCAGCAGTTTACACGGGGGGATCTACGAGCAGTACTTC. The J gene is TRBJ2-7, the V gene TRBV27; TRBD2 aligns across 7 bases. The CDR3 length is 14 residues. Losses at the gene ends were 2 bases for V and 3 bases for J; bases not matched to a gene: 4. Looked up from germline, CDR1 is MNHEY and CDR2 is SMNVEV (reference sequence).

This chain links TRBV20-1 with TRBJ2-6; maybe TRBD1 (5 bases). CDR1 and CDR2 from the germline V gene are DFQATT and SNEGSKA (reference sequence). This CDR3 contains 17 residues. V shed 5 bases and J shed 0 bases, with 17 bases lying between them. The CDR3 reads CSAYPQTAYSGANVLTF. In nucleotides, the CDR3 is TGCAGTGCTTACCCCCAGACAGCTTACTCTGGGGCCAACGTCCTGACTTTC.

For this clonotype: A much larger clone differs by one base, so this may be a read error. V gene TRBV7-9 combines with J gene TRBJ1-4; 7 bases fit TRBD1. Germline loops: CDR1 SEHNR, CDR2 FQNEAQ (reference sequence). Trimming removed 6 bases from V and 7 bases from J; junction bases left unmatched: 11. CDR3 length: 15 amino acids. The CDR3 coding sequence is TGTGCCAGCAGTCCTACAGGGGCCCATGTTGAAAAACTGTTTTTT. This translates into CASSPTGAHVEKLFF.

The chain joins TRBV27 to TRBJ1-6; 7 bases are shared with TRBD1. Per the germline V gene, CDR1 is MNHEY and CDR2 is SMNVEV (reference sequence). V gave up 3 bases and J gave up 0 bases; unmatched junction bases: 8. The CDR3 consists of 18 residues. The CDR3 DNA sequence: TGTGCCAGCAGTTTCTTCGGACAGGACGGCTCCTATAATTCACCCCTCCACTTT. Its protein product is CASSFFGQDGSYNSPLHF.

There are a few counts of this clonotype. Written as DNA, the CDR3 is TGTGCCAGCACCTCAACCCGGAAACCTGGCTACACCTTC. Its protein is CASTSTRKPGYTF. This chain connects TRBV12-3 or TRBV12-4 to TRBJ1-2; no definite D call. V was shortened by 7 bases and J by 7 bases, with 16 bases between the two germline ends. The CDR3 is 13 amino acids.

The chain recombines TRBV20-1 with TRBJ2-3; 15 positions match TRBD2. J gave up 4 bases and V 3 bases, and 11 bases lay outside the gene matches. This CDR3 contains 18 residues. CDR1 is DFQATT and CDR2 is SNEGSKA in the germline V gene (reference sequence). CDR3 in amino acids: CSASLRTSGRAVADTQYF. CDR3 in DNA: TGCAGTGCTAGTCTCCGGACTAGCGGGAGGGCCGTCGCAGATACGCAGTATTTT.